This T cell receptor (beta chain) stems from a study of early T cells in non-severe SARS-CoV-2 infection. Unique molecular identifiers were affixed to single, distinct cDNA molecules. TCRdb ran MiXCR on the 5' RACE reads and lists one entry per CDR3 protein. The sample includes about 89,000 distinct CDR3 sequences, around a sixth of them seen just once. The CDR3 length is 11 residues. Between the trimmed V and J ends, which lost 8 bases and 7 bases, there was a span of 11 bases. V and J are TRBV12-3 or TRBV12-4 and TRBJ2-5, with D possibly being TRBD1 (5 bases). The source was whole blood, collected at baseline. This clonotype originated in an adult who was a healthcare worker with PCR-confirmed SARS-CoV-2 infection or an uninfected control (not recorded which). Here the CDR3 DNA reads TGTGCCAGCCTAAACCAGGGGACCCAGTACTTC. It is translated as CASLNQGTQYF.